Below, 9 T cell receptor beta chains from the same sample are listed, as sequenced in a study of T cells in Graves' hyperthyroidism and ophthalmopathy. TCR beta CDR3 regions were amplified from RNA transcripts. The primer set for the first-round RT-PCR of the TCR CDR3 was HTBI. Via MiXCR, TCRdb re-called the multiplex PCR reads, giving one row per CDR3 protein. The sample contains about 400,000 distinct CDR3 sequences, around 15% of which appear only once. The material sequenced was blood. The receptors originated from a woman aged 55-69 years with Graves' ophthalmopathy.

The chain couples TRBV29-1 to TRBJ2-5, with 9 bases lining up with TRBD2. Germline V CDR1 and CDR2: SQVTM, ANQGSEA. This CDR3 is built from 15 residues. With V trimmed by 7 bases and J by 5 bases, 14 bases remained unmatched. The CDR3 sequence: CSAQGRGGVGETQYF. DNA of the CDR3: TGCAGCGCCCAAGGGCGGGGGGGCGTCGGGGAGACCCAGTACTTC.

The sample holds many counts of this clonotype. The rearrangement links TRBV5-1 to TRBJ2-7, with TRBD1 matching over 8 bases. Germline loops: CDR1 SGHRS, CDR2 YFSETQ. After removal of 3 bases from V and 0 bases from J, the junction contained 5 bases not matched to a gene. This CDR3 spans 15 amino acids. CDR3 protein: CASSYTTGDSYEQYF. The CDR3, as DNA: TGCGCCAGCAGCTACACGACAGGGGACTCCTACGAGCAGTACTTC.

Ten or more counts support this clonotype. This chain connects TRBV18 to TRBJ1-2; TRBD1 matches at 7 bases. The V gene's germline CDR1 is KGHSH and CDR2 LQKENI. There are 13 residues in the CDR3. V lost 2 bases and J lost 8; bases outside the gene matches: 5. As DNA, the CDR3 is TGTGCCAGCTCACCAGCCCGGGACAGAGGCTACACCTTC. The encoded protein is CASSPARDRGYTF. The variable domain in full, completed from reference TRBV18 and TRBJ1-2, reads NAGVMQNPRHLVRRRGQEARLRCSPMKGHSHVYWYRQLPEEGLKFMVYLQKENIIDESGMPKERFSAEFPKEGPSILRIQQVVRGDSAAYFCASSPARDRGYTFGSGTRLTVV.

The chain employs TRBV20-1 and TRBJ2-1; D is possibly TRBD2 (6 bases). The V and J ends lost 0 bases and 6 bases respectively, with 15 bases between them. The V gene's germline CDR1 is DFQATT and CDR2 SNEGSKA (reference sequence). The CDR3 has 15 amino acids. Written as DNA, the CDR3 is TGCAGTGCTAGAGATGGGCTGGAGGGCCGCAATGAGCAGTTCTTC. Amino acid sequence: CSARDGLEGRNEQFF.

This clonotype was recorded many times. V gene TRBV2 combines with J gene TRBJ2-1; TRBD2 matches at 7 bases. V lost 6 bases to trimming and J lost 6 bases; unmatched junction nucleotides: 8. The CDR3 runs 14 residues. Germline CDR1 and CDR2: SNHLY and FYNNEI. The CDR3 region is CASRERDYLNEQFF. CDR3 nucleotides: TGTGCCAGCAGAGAAAGGGACTACCTCAATGAGCAGTTCTTC. Complete variable domain (other parts from reference TRBV2 and TRBJ2-1): EPEVTQTPSHQVTQMGQEVILRCVPISNHLYFYWYRQILGQKVEFLVSFYNNEISEKSEIFDDQFSVERPDGSNFTLKIRSTKLEDSAMYFCASRERDYLNEQFFGPGTRLTVL.

The sample holds many counts of this clonotype. The rearrangement links TRBV2 to TRBJ2-1, with 10 bases lining up with TRBD2. The CDR3 loop spans 16 amino acids. Per germline, CDR1 SNHLY and CDR2 FYNNEI. Trimming removed 3 bases from V and 3 bases from J; junction bases left unmatched: 5. This CDR3 reads CASSEEPSGGYNEQFF. CDR3 DNA: TGTGCCAGCAGTGAGGAGCCTAGCGGGGGCTACAATGAGCAGTTCTTC.

This clonotype was observed many times. The chain links TRBV28 to TRBJ2-7; D might be TRBD2 (7 bases). V lost 8 bases and J lost 2, with 16 bases in between. In germline, CDR1 is MDHEN, CDR2 SYDVKM. The CDR3 is made up of 14 amino acids. As DNA, the CDR3 is TGTGCCAGCCGGAGGGGGGGACTACCCTACGAGCAGTACTTC. It yields the protein CASRRGGLPYEQYF.

This clonotype was seen a handful of times. One base away lies a much larger clone, so this may be a sequencing read error. The J gene is TRBJ1-4, the V gene TRBV28; D call uncertain. This CDR3 contains 14 residues. Germline V gives CDR1 MDHEN, CDR2 SYDVKM. V was pared by 6 bases and J by 7 bases, with 15 bases between. The DNA of the CDR3 is TGTGCCAGCAGGGATGCAGGACGGGGTGAAAAACTGTTTTTT. It is translated as CASRDAGRGEKLFF.

On this clonotype itself: A clone one base away is much larger, so this may be a read error. This chain joins TRBV28 and TRBJ2-3; D possibly corresponds to TRBD2 (5 bases). Per the germline V gene, CDR1 is MDHEN and CDR2 is SYDVKM. The CDR3 runs 15 residues. V was pared by 1 base and J by 2 bases, with 10 bases between. CDR3 DNA sequence: TGTGCCAGCAGTTTATTACGGGGAACCACAGATACGCAGTATTTT. Its protein is CASSLLRGTTDTQYF.